Below, 5 T cell receptor beta chains from the same sample are listed, as sequenced in a study of T cells in pancreatic ductal adenocarcinoma. Generated by immunoSEQ multiplex PCR, the TCRdb table keeps only in-frame clones and is missing some. This sample has more than 8,500 clones; about 61% occur once, and the top ten carry around 25%. The selected patients with pancreatic ductal adenocarcinoma had surgery but no neoadjuvant therapy. Sequenced sample: pancreatic tumor tissue. The receptors come from a human donor with pancreatic ductal adenocarcinoma.

This chain joins TRBV5-1 and TRBJ2-5, with 13 bases matching TRBD2. CDR3 length equals 16 residues. CDR1 is SGHRS and CDR2 is YFSETQ in the germline V gene. V lost 3 bases and J lost 3; bases outside the gene matches: 5. The CDR3: CASSWTSGRGEETQYF. In DNA, the CDR3 is TGCGCCAGCAGCTGGACTAGCGGGAGAGGGGAAGAGACCCAGTACTTC. The full variable domain, completed using reference TRBV5-1 and TRBJ2-5, is KAGVTQTPRYLIKTRGQQVTLSCSPISGHRSVSWYQQTPGQGLQFLFEYFSETQRNKGNFPGRFSGRQFSNSRSEMNVSTLELGDSALYLCASSWTSGRGEETQYFGPGTRLLVL.

The chain carries TRBV5-1 and TRBJ1-2; TRBD1 matches at 12 bases. Per the germline V gene, CDR1 is SGHRS and CDR2 is YFSETQ. The V gene end was trimmed by 4 bases and the J gene end by 4 bases; junction bases not matched to a gene: 11. The CDR3 contains 17 residues. CDR3 DNA sequence: TGCGCCAGCAGCCGGAGACCGGGACAGGGGGCGCTCTATGGCTACACCTTC. Its translation is CASSRRPGQGALYGYTF.

Judged by abundance, this clone is medium-sized. CDR3 region: CASSLDLGGNTEAFF. The CDR3 DNA is TGTGCCAGCAGCTTAGATCTAGGGGGCAACACTGAAGCTTTCTTT. The chain is built from TRBV7-9 and TRBJ1-1, with TRBD1 matching 7 bases. The J segment lost 2 bases and the V segment lost 1 base, leaving 4 bases of the junction unmatched. The CDR3 runs to 15 residues. CDR1 SEHNR and CDR2 FQNEAQ come from the germline V gene (reference sequence).

V usage is TRBV4-2 and J usage is TRBJ1-3; no clear D gene. Trimming shortened V by 5 bases and J by 0 bases, and 8 bases separated the two germline ends. From germline, CDR1 is LGHNA and CDR2 YNFKEQ. The CDR3 is 14 amino acids. The CDR3 here is CASSSGYSGNTIYF. The DNA for the CDR3 is TGTGCCAGCAGCTCCGGGTACTCTGGAAACACCATATATTTT.

The CDR3 DNA reads TGTGCCAGCAGCTTAGGTGAAGGGCGAGATACGCAGTATTTT. This sequence encodes CASSLGEGRDTQYF. The V call is TRBV7-8, the J call TRBJ2-3; D call uncertain. CDR3 length: 14 amino acids. Deletions cut 1 base from V and 5 bases from J, with 10 bases between. The germline CDR1 and CDR2 sequences are SGHVS and FQNEAQ. Based on the CDR3 plus reference TRBV7-8 and TRBJ2-3, the full variable domain is GAGVSQSPRYKVAKRGQDVALRCDPISGHVSLFWYQQALGQGPEFLTYFQNEAQLDKSGLPSDRFFAERPEGSVSTLKIQRTQQEDSAVYLCASSLGEGRDTQYFGPGTRLTVL.